This T cell receptor beta chain was identified in a study of human T cells and chemical hapten exposure. This CDR3 comprises 14 residues. V gave up 2 bases and J gave up 4 bases; unmatched junction bases: 4. Germline CDR1 and CDR2: MNHEY and SVGAGI. The table lists this clonotype with many counts. Specified time point: patch test 3, about 24 weeks after DPC sensitization. Described treatment: therapeutic diphenylcyclopropenone sensitization with weekly scalp DPC. Blood draws came first, before each patch test. TCRdb reprocessed the RACE reads with MiXCR, giving one entry per CDR3 protein. This sample has approximately 86,000 distinct CDR3 sequences, with approximately 11% found just once.

The sequence was obtained from a woman aged 25 to 39 with alopecia areata. Some clones in this sample may be carry-over from other donors' samples. This material consisted of whole blood, taken in connection with sensitization to the hapten diphenylcyclopropenone (DPC). V and J are TRBV6-5 and TRBJ1-2; 7 bases align to TRBD1. CDR3 sequence: CASSYDRDGYGYTF. The CDR3 nucleotides read TGTGCCAGCAGTTACGACAGGGACGGCTATGGCTACACCTTC.